The 16 T cell receptor beta chains given below trace back to one sample, sequenced in a study of response to subunit inactivated influenza vaccine. TCRdb reprocessed the RT-PCR reads with MiXCR, giving one entry per CDR3 protein. The top ten clones hold around 10% of a sample with 450,000 to 700,000 distinct CDR3 sequences, 12% to 15% of them seen once. Here the sequenced sample was PBMCs from blood, taken roughly 12 days after vaccination. The receptor source for this set is a man in his forties or fifties who received an inactivated influenza vaccine.

In its sample, this clonotype was seen a few times. The chain uses TRBV4-2 and TRBJ2-3, with D perhaps given as TRBD1 or TRBD2 (5 bases each). There are 15 residues in the CDR3. Trimming left V 5 bases short and J 2 bases short, with 14 bases between. Germline V gene data show CDR1 as LGHNA and CDR2 as YNFKEQ. The CDR3 spells CASSTLDGATDTQYF. For the CDR3, the DNA is TGTGCCAGCAGCACTCTCGACGGGGCCACAGATACGCAGTATTTT.

The sample holds a few counts of this clonotype. This chain uses TRBV5-1 with TRBJ1-4; 8 bases are a match to TRBD1. The CDR3 has 13 amino acids. Germline V gives CDR1 SGHRS, CDR2 YFSETQ. V lost 4 bases and J lost 10; bases outside the gene matches: 6. In DNA form, the CDR3 reads TGCGCCAGCAGCACCGGACAGGGAGGAAAACTGTTTTTT. Protein sequence: CASSTGQGGKLFF.

The J gene is TRBJ2-7, the V gene TRBV20-1, with 12 bases aligning to TRBD2. Germline lookup yields CDR1 DFQATT and CDR2 SNEGSKA (reference sequence). CDR3 length: 14 residues. The trim removed 6 bases at V and 6 bases at J, leaving 9 bases unmatched. The CDR3 DNA reads as TGCAGTGCCGCGAGGACTAGCGGGAAACGCGAGCAGTACTTC. As protein: CSAARTSGKREQYF.

A note on this clonotype: Mismatch with germline at one junction end may stem from a read error. The chain couples TRBV14 to TRBJ2-7; TRBD2 matches at 10 bases. The CDR3 length is 17 residues. Germline V gives CDR1 SGHDN, CDR2 FVKESK. CDR3: CASSRRAAGGLSYEQDF. As DNA, the CDR3 is TGTGCCAGCAGCCGTCGGGCAGCGGGGGGGCTATCCTACGAGCAGGACTTC.

V usage is TRBV5-6 and J usage is TRBJ1-4; perhaps TRBD1 as D (5 bases). Germline V gene lookup returns CDR1 SGHDT and CDR2 YYEEEE. CDR3 length: 14 residues. The V end was cut by 3 bases, the J end by 6 bases, with 12 bases between. The CDR3 coding sequence is TGTGCCAGCAGCTCCGGGACGGCTCATGAAAAACTGTTTTTT. It encodes CASSSGTAHEKLFF.

This clonotype was detected only a few times. This chain uses TRBV7-8 with TRBJ2-1; D tentatively reads TRBD1 or TRBD2 (5 bases each). The germline V and J ends were trimmed by 4 bases and 3 bases, with 13 bases remaining between them. The germline V gene encodes CDR1 SGHVS and CDR2 FQNEAQ. There are 15 residues in the CDR3. The CDR3 DNA sequence: TGTGCCAGCAGCTCTACGGGACGGAACTACAATGAGCAGTTCTTC. It translates to CASSSTGRNYNEQFF.

CDR3 sequence reads: CASSLAVAGWNEQFF. CDR3 nucleotides: TGCGCCAGCAGCTTGGCCGTTGCGGGGTGGAATGAGCAGTTCTTC. This chain links TRBV5-1 with TRBJ2-1; weak D call: TRBD2 (6 bases). CDR1 is SGHRS, CDR2 YFSETQ, per germline. V was trimmed by 0 bases and J by 7 bases, leaving 14 bases between them. The CDR3 consists of 15 residues. The full variable domain, completed using reference TRBV5-1 and TRBJ2-1, is KAGVTQTPRYLIKTRGQQVTLSCSPISGHRSVSWYQQTPGQGLQFLFEYFSETQRNKGNFPGRFSGRQFSNSRSEMNVSTLELGDSALYLCASSLAVAGWNEQFFGPGTRLTVL.

This clonotype has only a few counts. The chain couples TRBV16 to TRBJ2-7; 7 bases are shared with TRBD2. V lost 0 bases and J lost 0; bases outside the gene matches: 2. In germline, CDR1 is KGHSY, CDR2 FQNENV. The CDR3 spans 15 residues. For the CDR3, the DNA is TGTGCCAGCAGCCAATCAGCGGGGCCCTCCTACGAGCAGTACTTC. It codes for CASSQSAGPSYEQYF.

The J gene is TRBJ2-7, the V gene TRBV15; D is possibly TRBD2 (5 bases). The CDR3 has 14 residues. Deletions cut 2 bases from V and 2 bases from J, with 10 bases between. Germline V gene lookup returns CDR1 LNHNV and CDR2 YYDKDF (reference sequence). The CDR3 loop reads CATSRIGGPYEQYF. CDR3 nucleotide sequence: TGTGCCACCAGCAGAATTGGAGGCCCCTACGAGCAGTACTTC.

This clonotype was recorded a few times. CDR3 in amino acids: CASSSTGPYEQYF. DNA of the CDR3: TGCGCCAGCAGCTCCACAGGGCCCTACGAGCAGTACTTC. This chain uses TRBV5-1 with TRBJ2-7, with D perhaps matching TRBD1 (6 bases). Trimming shortened V by 3 bases and J by 2 bases, and 9 bases separated the two germline ends. This CDR3 spans 13 amino acids. Germline V gives CDR1 SGHRS, CDR2 YFSETQ.

Here the CDR3 reads CSADDGLAGSNEQFF. The CDR3 DNA is TGCAGTGCGGACGACGGACTAGCGGGAAGTAATGAGCAGTTCTTC. The V call is TRBV20-1, the J call TRBJ2-1; 12 bases map to TRBD2. The germline CDR1 and CDR2 sequences are DFQATT and SNEGSKA (reference sequence). With 6 bases clipped from V and 7 bases from J, the junction kept 10 bases outside the gene matches. The CDR3 sequence is 15 residues long.

This clonotype was counted at least ten times. The chain carries TRBV12-3 or TRBV12-4 and TRBJ2-1, with 9 bases fitting TRBD2. This CDR3 has 14 residues. V shed 8 bases, J shed 3 bases, and the junction held 5 bases outside the gene matches. Here the CDR3 reads CASSRREGYNEQFF. The CDR3 DNA follows: TGTGCCAGCTCCCGGCGGGAGGGCTACAATGAGCAGTTCTTC.

This clonotype showed up just a few times. The rearrangement joins TRBV20-1 to TRBJ2-5, with D unclear. Germline CDR1 reads DFQATT; CDR2 reads SNEGSKA (reference sequence). This CDR3 comprises 14 residues. V lost 1 base and J 2 bases, leaving 11 bases between the germline ends. CDR3 DNA: TGCAGTGCTAGAGTCCTGCAGGTGCAAGAGACCCAGTACTTC. Protein product: CSARVLQVQETQYF.

This clonotype occurred a few times. This chain connects TRBV29-1 to TRBJ1-2; D not resolved. CDR3 size: 16 residues. V was trimmed by 7 bases and J by 0 bases, leaving 21 bases between them. Per germline, CDR1 SQVTM and CDR2 ANQGSEA. For the CDR3, the DNA is TGCAGCGCCGCAATGGTGCCAGAGCTCGCTAACTATGGCTACACCTTC. Its protein is CSAAMVPELANYGYTF.

The V call is TRBV29-1, the J call TRBJ1-2; D gene unclear. The V gene's germline CDR1 is SQVTM and CDR2 ANQGSEA. Trimming took off 5 bases at V and 2 bases at J, with 9 bases between the two ends. The CDR3 spans 12 residues. The CDR3 coding sequence is TGCAGCGTTAAACTCCTAAACTATGGCTACACCTTC. Translating it yields CSVKLLNYGYTF.

The chain is built from TRBV6-2 or TRBV6-3 and TRBJ1-5, with a possible D match to TRBD1 (5 bases). CDR1 is MNHEY and CDR2 is SVGEGT in the germline V gene. V was trimmed by 5 bases and J by 3 bases, leaving 8 bases between them. CDR3 size: 13 residues. The CDR3 reads CASSRGVNQPQHF. CDR3 nucleotides: TGTGCCAGCAGTCGAGGGGTCAATCAGCCCCAGCATTTT.